These T cell receptor beta chains were read from a single sample in a study of T cells in Graves' hyperthyroidism and ophthalmopathy. TCRdb reprocessed the multiplex PCR reads via MiXCR and lists one record per CDR3 protein. The sample consists of about 700,000 distinct CDR3 sequences, 14% of them appearing once. Material: blood. These receptors were obtained from a woman aged 18-30 years with Graves' hyperthyroidism. Both conserved end residues are part of each CDR3. A D gene is named only where the DNA matches it firmly. The size of a clone is reported for some rows only, either as once, few or many, or as a class for expanded clones.

J,D,V,size,DNA,CDR3
TRBJ2-7,-,TRBV11-2,many,TGTGCCAGCAGCTCGACAGAAAGGGTTTACGAGCAGTACTTC,CASSSTERVYEQYF
TRBJ1-6,TRBD1,TRBV19,-,TGTGCCAGTAGTAACTCCCGGGACAGCAGCTCCTATAATTCACCCCTCCACTTT,CASSNSRDSSSYNSPLHF
TRBJ1-2,TRBD1,TRBV6-1,few,TGTGCCAGCAGTCGGAATAGGGACAGAAGTAGGGGCTACACCTTC,CASSRNRDRSRGYTF
TRBJ1-5,TRBD1,TRBV20-1,many,TGCAGTGCTTTTGTAGGGACAGGGGTTCAGCCCCAGCATTTT,CSAFVGTGVQPQHF
TRBJ2-1,TRBD2,TRBV11-2,-,TGTGCCAGCAGCCGAGGAGCGGGAGGGCCCTACAATGAGCAGTTCTTC,CASSRGAGGPYNEQFF
TRBJ2-1,-,TRBV6-2/TRBV6-3,-,TGTGCCCTATCTGGGGTCCCCACATTTGAGCAGTTCTTC,CALSGVPTFEQFF
TRBJ1-4,-,TRBV5-8,many,TGTGCCAGCAGCTTGGGATCCGGGACCGATAATGAAAAACTGTTTTTT,CASSLGSGTDNEKLFF
TRBJ1-1,-,TRBV12-3/TRBV12-4,many,TGTGCCAGCAGTCCTGTTCCTGAAGCTTTCTTT,CASSPVPEAFF
TRBJ2-1,-,TRBV11-2,many,TGTGCCAGCAGCCTCGGCCGGGACTACAATGAGCAGTTCTTC,CASSLGRDYNEQFF
TRBJ1-1,-,TRBV11-3,many,TGTGCCAGCAGCTCCCGACAGAACACTGAAGCTTTCTTT,CASSSRQNTEAFF
TRBJ1-5,-,TRBV30,many,TGTGCCTGGAGTGTACCGGCGAAGGGGGGTCAGCCCCAGCATTTT,CAWSVPAKGGQPQHF
TRBJ2-3,TRBD1,TRBV29-1,many,TGCAGCGTTGAAGCGGGACAGAGTTTCAATACGCAGTATTTT,CSVEAGQSFNTQYF
TRBJ2-7,TRBD2,TRBV19,once,TGTGCCAGTAGTATAACTAGCGGGAGCGAGCAGTACTTC,CASSITSGSEQYF
TRBJ2-7,-,TRBV11-2,many,TGTGCCAGCAGCTGGCGACGGAACTCCTACGAGCAGTACTTC,CASSWRRNSYEQYF
TRBJ2-7,TRBD1,TRBV30,many,TGTGCCTGGAGTCCCCGGACAGGGGAAGACGAGCAGTACTTC,CAWSPRTGEDEQYF
TRBJ2-3,TRBD2,TRBV7-3,-,TGTGCCAGCAGCTTATCAAGCGGGGTTGCAGATACGCAGTATTTT,CASSLSSGVADTQYF
TRBJ1-1,-,TRBV28,many,TGTGCCAGCAGTTTCAGGGAAGCTTTCTTT,CASSFREAFF
TRBJ1-4,TRBD1,TRBV2,many,TGTGCCAGCAAGTTCGGGACAGGGAATGAAAAACTGTTTTTT,CASKFGTGNEKLFF
TRBJ2-1,-,TRBV2,few,TGTGCCAGCAGTAGGCAGGGGAGGGATGAGCAGTTCTTC,CASSRQGRDEQFF
TRBJ2-5,-,TRBV12-3/TRBV12-4,many,TGTGCCAGCAGTTTAGAGGGCCAAGTGGAGACCCAGTACTTC,CASSLEGQVETQYF
TRBJ2-1,-,TRBV27,many,TGTGCCAGCAGTTTTTCTCCGGGACTTACCTACAATGAGCAGTTCTTC,CASSFSPGLTYNEQFF
TRBJ2-2,-,TRBV28,many,TGTGCCAGCAGTCCCTTGTGGGGGCCCGGGGAGCTGTTTTTT,CASSPLWGPGELFF
TRBJ2-1,-,TRBV5-6,many,TGTGCCAGCAGCTTTTCCGGGACTTCAGACAATGAGCAGTTCTTC,CASSFSGTSDNEQFF
TRBJ2-3,TRBD2,TRBV20-1,many,TGCAGTGCTAGATTGGTAGCGGGAGGGCCGGGGCCCACAGATACGCAGTATTTT,CSARLVAGGPGPTDTQYF
TRBJ1-1,-,TRBV27,many,TGTGCCAGCAGAAAGAACACTGAAGCTTTCTTT,CASRKNTEAFF
TRBJ2-1,-,TRBV2,many,TGTGCCAGCAGGGAGGACTTACGACCCTACAATGAGCAGTTCTTC,CASREDLRPYNEQFF
TRBJ2-1,TRBD2,TRBV3-1,-,TGTGCCAGCAACCTAGCGGGGGGACACAATGAGCAGTTCTTC,CASNLAGGHNEQFF
TRBJ1-1,-,TRBV7-9,many,TGTGCCAGCAGTTCTCACACCCTGGCGCCCGAAGCTTTCTTT,CASSSHTLAPEAFF
TRBJ2-5,TRBD2,TRBV7-9,many,TGTGCCAGCAGCACCCAACTAGCGTACCAAGAGACCCAGTACTTC,CASSTQLAYQETQYF
TRBJ1-3,TRBD1,TRBV6-1,-,TGTGCCAGCAGACCACAGGGGGCCCCTGGAAACACCATATATTTT,CASRPQGAPGNTIYF
TRBJ2-1,TRBD2,TRBV11-2,many,TGTGCCAGCAGCCCCACAGCGGGAGTAGCCTACAATGAGCAGTTCTTC,CASSPTAGVAYNEQFF
TRBJ2-3,TRBD2,TRBV27,many,TGTGCCAGCAGTCCCCTTTCCTTCGTCAGCGGGAGGGCAGATACGCAGTATTTT,CASSPLSFVSGRADTQYF
TRBJ2-3,TRBD2,TRBV6-1,few,TGTGCCAGCAGTGACGGAGGACTAGGGGCAGATACGCAGTATTTT,CASSDGGLGADTQYF
TRBJ2-1,TRBD2,TRBV27,many,TGTGCCAGCAGTCTGCTAGCGGGAGGGCCGGGCTATGAGCAGTTCTTC,CASSLLAGGPGYEQFF
TRBJ2-1,TRBD2,TRBV5-1,many,TGCGCCAGCAGCTCTCTGTGGTCTAGCGGGGGGCAGAATGAGCAGTTCTTC,CASSSLWSSGGQNEQFF
TRBJ1-1,-,TRBV7-9,few,TGTGCCAGCAGCTTTCATCGAAGAACCCAGGGGAAAAACACTGAAGCTTTCTTT,CASSFHRRTQGKNTEAFF
TRBJ2-2,-,TRBV28,-,TGTGCCAGCAGTTTGATTGGACAGACTTACACCGGGGAGCTGTTTTTT,CASSLIGQTYTGELFF
TRBJ2-4,TRBD2,TRBV7-2,few,TGTGCCAGCAGCTTAGCAGGGCGGGGGGGAAACATTCAGTACTTC,CASSLAGRGGNIQYF
TRBJ2-1,TRBD2,TRBV7-2,-,TGTGCCGGCAGCTTCCCGGCCAGTTTAGCGGGTTCCTTCAATGAGCAGTTCTTC,CAGSFPASLAGSFNEQFF
TRBJ2-7,TRBD2,TRBV30,many,TGTGCCTGGAGGAAGCGGGGACCCGCCTACGAGCAGTACTTC,CAWRKRGPAYEQYF
TRBJ1-3,TRBD1,TRBV6-2/TRBV6-3,-,TGTGCCAGCACCGGACCGCGGGACAGCTCTGGAAACACCATATATTTT,CASTGPRDSSGNTIYF
TRBJ2-7,-,TRBV9,-,TGTGCCAGCAGCGTAGGAGACGCGGCCGAGATCCTCTACGAGCAGTACTTC,CASSVGDAAEILYEQYF
TRBJ2-4,TRBD2,TRBV30,few,TGTGCCTGGGGGGGTCTAGCGGGAGTACCCAAAAACATTCAGTACTTC,CAWGGLAGVPKNIQYF
TRBJ1-5,-,TRBV6-1,-,TGTGCCAGCAGCAGGACAAGAAGCAATCAGCCCCAGCATTTT,CASSRTRSNQPQHF
TRBJ2-1,-,TRBV6-2/TRBV6-3,many,TGTGCCAGCAGTTACTCGGCCGGATACAATGAGCAGTTCTTC,CASSYSAGYNEQFF
TRBJ1-5,-,TRBV30,few,TGTGCCTGGAGTGCAGATACCAATCAGCCCCAGCATTTT,CAWSADTNQPQHF
TRBJ2-7,TRBD2,TRBV28,many,TGTGCCAGCAGTTTCAGTTTGGCGGGGGGTGGGTCCTACGAGCAGTACTTC,CASSFSLAGGGSYEQYF
TRBJ2-3,-,TRBV11-2,many,TGTGCCAGCAGCTTAGAACCCAGCACAGATACGCAGTATTTT,CASSLEPSTDTQYF
TRBJ2-1,-,TRBV29-1,many,TGCAGCGTTGAACAGGGCGGTGAGCAGTTCTTC,CSVEQGGEQFF